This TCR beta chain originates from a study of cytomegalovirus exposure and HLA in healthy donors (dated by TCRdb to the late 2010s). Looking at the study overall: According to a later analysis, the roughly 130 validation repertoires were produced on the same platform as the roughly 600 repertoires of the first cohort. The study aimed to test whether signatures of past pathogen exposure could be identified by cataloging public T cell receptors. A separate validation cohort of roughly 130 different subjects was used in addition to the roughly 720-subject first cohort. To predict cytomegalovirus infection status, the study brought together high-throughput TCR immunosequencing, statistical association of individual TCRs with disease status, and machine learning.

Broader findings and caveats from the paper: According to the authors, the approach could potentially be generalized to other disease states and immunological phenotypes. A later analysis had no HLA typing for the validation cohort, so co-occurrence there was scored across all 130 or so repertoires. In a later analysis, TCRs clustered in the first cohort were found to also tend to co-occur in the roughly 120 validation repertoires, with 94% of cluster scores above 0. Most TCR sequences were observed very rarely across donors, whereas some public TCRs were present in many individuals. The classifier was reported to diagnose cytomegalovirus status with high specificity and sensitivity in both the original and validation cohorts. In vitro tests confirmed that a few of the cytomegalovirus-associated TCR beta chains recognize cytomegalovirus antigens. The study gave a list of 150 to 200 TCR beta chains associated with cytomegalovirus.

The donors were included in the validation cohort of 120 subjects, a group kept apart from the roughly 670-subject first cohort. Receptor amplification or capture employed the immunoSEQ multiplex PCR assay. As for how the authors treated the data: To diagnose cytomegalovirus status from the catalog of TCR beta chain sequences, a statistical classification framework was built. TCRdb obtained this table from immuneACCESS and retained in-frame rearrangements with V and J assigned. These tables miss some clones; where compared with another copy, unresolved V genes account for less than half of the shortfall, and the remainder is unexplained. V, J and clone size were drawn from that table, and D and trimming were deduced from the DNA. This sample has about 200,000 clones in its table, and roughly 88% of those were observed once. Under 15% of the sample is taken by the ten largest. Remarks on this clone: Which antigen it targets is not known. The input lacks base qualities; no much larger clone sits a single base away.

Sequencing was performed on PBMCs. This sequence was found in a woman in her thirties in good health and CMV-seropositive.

The nucleotides read TGTGCCAGCAGCCCTAGACAGGAGTTAGATCAGCCCCAGCATTTT. This gives the protein CASSPRQELDQPQHF. This chain is built from TRBV5-6 and TRBJ1-5, and TRBD1 may be the D gene, going by 6 matching bases. For CDR1 and CDR2, the germline V gene lists SGHDT and YYEEEE. Trimming at the junction amounts to 4 bases on V and 5 bases on J, and the germline ends lie 16 bases apart. Inclusive of the bounding cysteine and phenylalanine, the CDR3 is 15 residues long. Only the CDR3 portion is preserved as DNA: 45 bases, with reading frame beginning at the first base.